This T cell receptor beta chain is from a study of OX40 agonist ivuxolimab in advanced cancers. Study summary: Ivuxolimab is a fully human IgG2 antibody that activates OX40 (CD134). Patients undergoing dose escalation presented with hepatocellular carcinoma, melanoma, renal cell or head and neck cancer. Study outcomes and limitations: CD8+ T cells (on average) carried more expanded clones than CD4+ T cells. At doses 0.1 to 3.0 mg/kg, CD4+ and CD8+ clones expanded.

This table comes from immunoSEQ multiplex PCR, and its TCRdb copy is limited to in-frame clones, with some not included. The table includes tens of thousands of clones, roughly nine tenths detected once. This CDR3 is built from 18 residues. Germline CDR1 is MDHEN and CDR2 is SYDVKM. V lost 4 bases and J lost 2, with 22 bases in between. This clone was picked up one time. Its antigen is unknown. The sequenced sample was CD4+ or CD8+ T cells sorted from blood, obtained in a trial of the OX40 agonist ivuxolimab. The sequence was obtained from an adult with an advanced solid tumor such as melanoma, head and neck, liver or kidney cancer. This rearrangement joins TRBV28 to TRBJ2-3; the D gene is possibly TRBD1 (6 bases). The CDR3 nucleotides read TGTGCCAGCAGTTCCCCCTGGGGGCCTAAAACTCTCACAGATACGCAGTATTTT. Protein sequence: CASSSPWGPKTLTDTQYF.